The 10 T cell receptor beta chains reported below all come from one sample, sequenced in a study of cytomegalovirus exposure and HLA in healthy donors. The primer mix had 60 Vbeta and 13 Jbeta primers. Measured with immunoSEQ multiplex PCR; TCRdb has only the in-frame clones, and not every one. There are about 120,000 clones in the sample; approximately 70% occur only once, and approximately 1.4% lies in the top ten. The sequencing sample was made of PBMCs. The receptors derive from a young man in good health and CMV-seronegative.

This clone was found a few times. This sequence joins TRBV4-2 and TRBJ2-1, with TRBD2 matching 10 bases. The CDR3 contains 15 residues. CDR1 LGHNA and CDR2 YNFKEQ come from the germline V gene. V lost 3 bases to trimming and J lost 5 bases; unmatched junction nucleotides: 4. CDR3 nucleotides: TGTGCCAGCAGCCAGAGCGGGAGGGATCACAATGAGCAGTTCTTC. Its protein is CASSQSGRDHNEQFF.

This clone was recorded a few times. The rearrangement links TRBV28 to TRBJ2-1, with 10 bases identical to TRBD2. V trimming: 2 bases; J trimming: 7 bases; junction bases outside the gene matches: 2. In germline, CDR1 is MDHEN, CDR2 SYDVKM. The CDR3 has 14 amino acids. CDR3 bases: TGTGCCAGCAGTTTAATGACTAGCGGGAATGAGCAGTTCTTC. Its translation is CASSLMTSGNEQFF.

This clone has only a few counts. The chain uses TRBV2 and TRBJ1-1, with TRBD1 identical over 7 bases. J gave up 1 base and V 11 bases, and 4 bases lay outside the gene matches. There are 12 residues in the CDR3. Per germline, CDR1 SNHLY and CDR2 FYNNEI. CDR3 region: CAGRTGNTEAFF. CDR3 in DNA: TGTGCCGGTCGGACAGGGAACACTGAAGCTTTCTTT.

The V call is TRBV6-5, the J call TRBJ1-6; no clear D. V was cut by 7 bases and J by 5 bases, with 12 bases left in between. This CDR3 has 14 amino acids. Germline CDR1 is MNHEY and CDR2 is SVGAGI. The CDR3 sequence: CASNRFKNNSPLHF. CDR3 sequence (DNA): TGTGCCAGCAACAGATTCAAAAATAATTCACCCCTCCACTTT.

The chain recombines TRBV19 with TRBJ2-3, with 11 bases aligning to TRBD2. The germline CDR1 and CDR2 sequences are LNHDA and SQIVND (reference sequence). The CDR3 extends over 16 amino acids. Unmatched junction bases numbered 6, after V lost 5 bases and J lost 2 bases. For the CDR3, the DNA is TGTGCCAGTAGTTTCTTAGCGGGAGGGTACACAGATACGCAGTATTTT. As protein: CASSFLAGGYTDTQYF.

The genes are TRBV19 and TRBJ2-2, with 14 bases that match TRBD2. Trimming cost V 7 bases and J 0 bases; bases outside gene matches: 16. Per the germline V gene, CDR1 is LNHDA and CDR2 is SQIVND (reference sequence). There are 21 residues in the CDR3. Written as DNA, the CDR3 is TGTGCCAGTACTAATATAGGGAGGGGACTAGCGGGGGCAACGAACACCGGGGAGCTGTTTTTT. It translates to CASTNIGRGLAGATNTGELFF.

This chain links TRBV7-2 with TRBJ2-3; TRBD1 agrees at 9 bases. This CDR3 is 14 amino acids long. From germline, CDR1 is SGHTA and CDR2 FQGNSA. J lost 8 bases, V lost 2 bases, and 5 bases had no gene match. The CDR3, as DNA: TGTGCCAGCAGCTTAAGACAGGGGGGCGGTACGCAGTATTTT. Amino acids: CASSLRQGGGTQYF.

This clone appeared a few times. V gene TRBV19 combines with J gene TRBJ2-1; D gene unclear. The length of the CDR3 is 13 residues. Between the trimmed V and J ends, which lost 3 bases and 10 bases, there was a span of 13 bases. The germline CDR1 and CDR2 sequences are LNHDA and SQIVND (reference sequence). CDR3 coding DNA: TGTGCCAGTAGTATTGGGTCTCTAGTGGAGCAGTTCTTC. This gives the protein CASSIGSLVEQFF.

The chain is built from TRBV5-4 and TRBJ1-2; 7 bases agree with TRBD1. Germline lookup yields CDR1 SGHNT and CDR2 YYREEE (reference sequence). The CDR3 contains 14 residues. Trimming cost V 3 bases and J 3 bases; bases outside gene matches: 5. The CDR3 reads CASSSTGLYYGYTF. CDR3 in DNA: TGTGCCAGCAGCTCGACAGGGCTTTACTATGGCTACACCTTC.

The CDR3 region has the DNA TGTGCCAGCAGCCCCTCTTTGCAGCCCCAGCATTTT. Translation gives CASSPSLQPQHF. This rearrangement joins TRBV7-3 to TRBJ1-5, with D unresolved. V was cut by 5 bases and J by 7 bases, with 9 bases left in between. CDR1 and CDR2 from the germline V gene are SGHTA and FQGTGA. This CDR3 region has 12 residues. The full variable domain, its missing parts supplied by reference TRBV7-3 and TRBJ1-5, is GAGVSQTPSNKVTEKGKYVELRCDPISGHTALYWYRQSLGQGPEFLIYFQGTGAADDSGLPNDRFFAVRPEGSVSTLKIQRTERGDSAVYLCASSPSLQPQHFGDGTRLSIL.